Presented here are 11 T cell receptor beta chains from one specimen sequenced in a study of Tregs in tolerant kidney transplant recipients. Assay used: immunoSEQ multiplex PCR; TCRdb lists only in-frame clones, some missing. Among about 14,000 clones, just over 90% were seen once, and the ten largest hold roughly 13%. Specimen: CD8+ T cells from blood. The receptors come from a human donor in good health.

CDR3 DNA sequence: TGTGCCACCAGCAGAGATCTAACCGGGGGGGACACAGATACGCAGTATTTT. Residues: CATSRDLTGGDTDTQYF. The V and J genes are TRBV15 and TRBJ2-3, with 8 positions matching TRBD2. Germline values: CDR1 LNHNV, CDR2 YYDKDF (reference sequence). V shed 0 bases, J shed 2 bases, and the junction held 7 bases outside the gene matches. The CDR3 covers 17 residues.

The chain couples TRBV27 to TRBJ2-5; D is undetermined. This CDR3 spans 15 amino acids. Trimming took off 5 bases at V and 1 base at J, with 14 bases between the two ends. Germline V gene data show CDR1 as MNHEY and CDR2 as SMNVEV (reference sequence). The CDR3 here is CASSPQLGFQETQYF. CDR3 sequence (DNA): TGTGCCAGCAGTCCGCAACTGGGGTTCCAAGAGACCCAGTACTTC.

CDR3 sequence reads: CAWMGGGNTEAFF. DNA of the CDR3: TGTGCCTGGATGGGTGGGGGGAACACTGAAGCTTTCTTT. The chain has TRBV30 and TRBJ1-1; TRBD1 is a possible D gene (5 bases). CDR3 length: 13 residues. Trimming removed 4 bases from V and 1 base from J, with 10 bases in between. Germline values: CDR1 GTSNPN, CDR2 SVGIG (reference sequence).

The V gene is TRBV7-9, the J gene TRBJ2-5; no clear D gene. The CDR3 length is 14 residues. The V end lost 6 bases, the J end lost 5 bases, and 16 bases lay between the germline ends. The V gene's germline CDR1 is SEHNR and CDR2 FQNEAQ (reference sequence). CDR3: CASRPPLSSETQYF. The CDR3 nucleotides are TGTGCCAGCAGGCCACCGCTGAGTTCGGAGACCCAGTACTTC.

The J gene is TRBJ2-3, the V gene TRBV27, with TRBD1 identical over 7 bases. The V gene end was trimmed by 4 bases and the J gene end by 2 bases; junction bases not matched to a gene: 9. Germline CDR1 is MNHEY and CDR2 is SMNVEV (reference sequence). The CDR3 has 16 amino acids. This CDR3 reads CASSYQGQPLTDTQYF. The CDR3 bases are TGTGCCAGCAGTTACCAGGGACAGCCCCTCACAGATACGCAGTATTTT.

The chain couples TRBV5-1 to TRBJ1-2, with 7 bases fitting TRBD1. This CDR3 has 16 residues. Germline values: CDR1 SGHRS, CDR2 YFSETQ. V lost 2 bases and J lost 5; bases outside the gene matches: 12. The CDR3 protein is CASSLTYDRVGYGYTF. The CDR3 region has the DNA TGCGCCAGCAGCTTAACCTACGACAGGGTAGGGTATGGCTACACCTTC.

The chain links TRBV19 to TRBJ1-1; D gene uncertain. Trimming cost V 9 bases and J 1 base, with 9 bases left between them. The CDR3 sequence is 12 residues long. In germline, CDR1 is LNHDA, CDR2 SQIVND (reference sequence). CDR3 sequence (DNA): TGTGCCAGCCAAATTGGGAACACTGAAGCTTTCTTT. Amino acid sequence: CASQIGNTEAFF. Full variable domain (outside the CDR3, taken from reference TRBV19 and TRBJ1-1): DGGITQSPKYLFRKEGQNVTLSCEQNLNHDAMYWYRQDPGQGLRLIYYSQIVNDFQKGDIAEGYSVSREKKESFPLTVTSAQKNPTAFYLCASQIGNTEAFFGQGTRLTVV.

V usage is TRBV23-1 and J usage is TRBJ2-7; no firm D call. TRBV23-1 is known as an ORF, though its function is uncertain. The ends were cut back, 0 bases at V and 1 base at J, with 7 bases in the middle. The CDR3 extends over 14 amino acids. The CDR3 loop reads CASSQSGFSYEQYF. The DNA of the CDR3 is TGCGCCAGCAGTCAATCCGGTTTTTCCTACGAGCAGTACTTC.

The chain recombines TRBV10-1 with TRBJ1-5, with D unclear. V lost 7 bases and J 4 bases, leaving 20 bases between the germline ends. The CDR3 has 16 amino acids. The germline CDR1 and CDR2 sequences are WNHNN and SYGVQD (reference sequence). As DNA, the CDR3 is TGCGCCAGCACCACTCTCAATGGGCTCTCAAATCAGCCCCAGCATTTT. It codes for CASTTLNGLSNQPQHF.

The DNA for the CDR3 is TGTGCCAGCAGTTTATTTAGGAACACTGAAGCTTTCTTT. As protein: CASSLFRNTEAFF. The chain employs TRBV27 and TRBJ1-1; D call uncertain. Looked up from germline, CDR1 is MNHEY and CDR2 is SMNVEV (reference sequence). CDR3 length: 13 residues. V lost 1 base, J lost 1 base, and 4 bases lay in between.

The chain employs TRBV27 and TRBJ2-1; D call uncertain. Trimming removed 1 base at V and 0 bases at J, with 7 bases between. CDR1 and CDR2 from the germline V gene are MNHEY and SMNVEV (reference sequence). The CDR3 contains 15 residues. In nucleotides, the CDR3 is TGTGCCAGCAGTTTATGGCCCCCCTCCTACAATGAGCAGTTCTTC. Its translation is CASSLWPPSYNEQFF.